Shown below are 25 T cell receptor beta chains from a single sample sequenced in a study of blood T cells in healthy people across ages. Sample-barcoded 5' priming and a J-beta primer mix drove a second PCR of about 6 to 12 cycles. Each CDR3 protein is one row after TCRdb ran MiXCR on the 5' RACE reads. The sample holds 1.5 million to 2 million distinct CDR3 sequences, approximately 28% seen once. Sequenced input: blood. All receptors come from a young woman in good health.

This clonotype was counted between two and nine times. The chain employs TRBV4-3 and TRBJ2-1; no reliable D call. The CDR3 totals 15 residues. The V end lost 0 bases, the J end lost 4 bases, and 10 bases lay between the germline ends. Germline CDR1 reads LGHNA; CDR2 reads YSLEER. CDR3 in amino acids: CASSQDLGRYNEQFF. CDR3 DNA sequence: TGCGCCAGCAGCCAAGATTTAGGCAGGTACAATGAGCAGTTCTTC.

The rearrangement joins TRBV5-1 to TRBJ2-7, with D hard to call. The CDR3 sequence is 13 residues long. Between the trimmed V and J ends, which lost 0 bases and 5 bases, there was a span of 9 bases. Germline V CDR1 and CDR2: SGHRS, YFSETQ. As DNA, the CDR3 is TGCGCCAGCAGCTTGGTAGGGCAGGACGAGCAGTACTTC. It is translated as CASSLVGQDEQYF.

This clonotype has a handful of counts. This rearrangement joins TRBV7-2 to TRBJ1-2; TRBD1 matches at 7 bases. Germline assignment: CDR1 SGHTA and CDR2 FQGNSA. V shed 5 bases and J 5 bases; nucleotides not matched to a gene: 11. The CDR3 covers 15 residues. The CDR3 sequence: CASSRDSDQIYGYTF. CDR3 nucleotide sequence: TGTGCCAGCAGCAGGGACAGCGACCAAATTTATGGCTACACCTTC.

The chain carries TRBV20-1 and TRBJ2-1; a possible D gene is TRBD2 (5 bases). The CDR3 is 12 amino acids. CDR1 and CDR2 from the germline V gene are DFQATT and SNEGSKA (reference sequence). V dropped 1 base and J dropped 10 bases, with 11 bases sitting between them. CDR3 sequence reads: CSARGGSWEQFF. CDR3 coding DNA: TGCAGTGCTAGAGGAGGGTCCTGGGAGCAGTTCTTC.

Details on this clonotype: A much larger clone sits a single nucleotide away, making a read error possible. J is TRBJ2-1 and V is TRBV5-1; 7 bases align to TRBD2. The better agreement between TRBJ2-7 and the DNA end casts doubt on the J call. The CDR3 has 16 residues. The germline V gene encodes CDR1 SGHRS and CDR2 YFSETQ. The CDR3 sequence: CASYSLGGKVGNEQYF. Here the CDR3 DNA reads TGCGCCAGCTATTCCCTCGGGGGGAAGGTCGGGAATGAGCAGTACTTC.

Comment on this clonotype: The junction and the germline gene differ at one end; a read error may be behind it. V gene TRBV20-1 combines with J gene TRBJ1-4; perhaps TRBD1 as D (5 bases). The CDR3 runs to 12 residues. The germline V gene has CDR1 DFQATT and CDR2 SNEGSKA (reference sequence). This CDR3 is CSATRDNEKLFF. CDR3 DNA: TGCAGCGCTACCCGGGACAATGAAAAACTGTTTTTT.

Turning to this clonotype: A read error may be the cause here, since a much bigger clone is one base away. CDR3 in amino acids: CTSSLGRQGYEQYF. DNA for the CDR3: TGTACCAGCAGCTTAGGGCGTCAGGGCTACGAGCAGTACTTC. V and J are TRBV7-2 and TRBJ2-4, with TRBD1 as a possible D gene (5 bases). The J call may be mistaken, given a closer DNA end match to TRBJ2-7. The CDR3 totals 14 residues. CDR1 is SGHTA, CDR2 FQGNSA, per germline.

The gene calls are TRBV20-1 and TRBJ2-7; 7 bases line up with TRBD1. The CDR3 loop spans 13 amino acids. V was pared by 5 bases and J by 6 bases, with 10 bases of the junction left unmatched. The germline V gene has CDR1 DFQATT and CDR2 SNEGSKA (reference sequence). The DNA of the CDR3 is TGCAGTGCTTCAGACGGCGACAGGGCCGAGCAGTACTTC. Its protein product is CSASDGDRAEQYF.

Turning to this clonotype: A much larger clone differs from this one at a single base, so this may be a read error. This chain connects TRBV14 to TRBJ2-1; D is tentatively TRBD1 or TRBD2 (6 bases each). Germline V gene sequence: CDR1 SGHDN, CDR2 FVKESK. This CDR3 spans 16 amino acids. The CDR3 sequence is CTSSQDPGASYNEQFF. In DNA form, the CDR3 reads TGTACCAGCAGCCAAGACCCGGGGGCATCCTACAATGAGCAGTTCTTC.

There are a few counts of this clonotype. V and J are TRBV5-1 and TRBJ2-1, with TRBD2 matching over 8 bases. Trimming took 6 bases from V and 4 from J; bases not matched to a gene: 6. CDR1 is SGHRS and CDR2 is YFSETQ in the germline V gene. The CDR3 has 14 amino acids. DNA of the CDR3: TGCGCCAGCAACGCGGGAGGAAGATACAATGAGCAGTTCTTC. It is translated as CASNAGGRYNEQFF.

This clonotype was picked up a small number of times. The rearrangement links TRBV27 to TRBJ2-1; D not resolved. V lost 9 bases to trimming and J lost 0 bases, with 9 bases between them. Per germline, CDR1 MNHEY and CDR2 SMNVEV (reference sequence). This CDR3 is 13 amino acids long. CDR3 in amino acids: CASRPLSYNEQFF. The CDR3 nucleotides read TGTGCCAGTCGACCCCTCTCCTACAATGAGCAGTTCTTC.

The chain joins TRBV24-1 to TRBJ2-1, with D unresolved. Per germline, CDR1 KGHDR and CDR2 SFDVKD. Trimming cost V 4 bases and J 7 bases, with 13 bases left between them. This CDR3 contains 14 residues. This CDR3 is CATSDRRVGNEQFF. DNA for the CDR3: TGTGCCACCAGTGACCGTAGAGTGGGGAATGAGCAGTTCTTC.

Of note for this clonotype: The junction differs from germline at one of its ends, possibly a read error. The rearrangement links TRBV6-6 to TRBJ2-5; 9 nucleotides agree with TRBD2. Germline V CDR1 and CDR2: MNHNY, SVGAGI (reference sequence). The CDR3 is 15 residues long. The DNA for the CDR3 is TGTGCCAGCACCGGTAGCGGGAGCCCAAGGGAGACCCAGTGCTTC. Its translation is CASTGSGSPRETQCF.

The chain links TRBV5-1 to TRBJ2-2, with 14 bases matching TRBD2. The germline gives CDR1 SGHRS, CDR2 YFSETQ. After removal of 5 bases from V and 6 bases from J, the junction contained 3 bases not matched to a gene. The CDR3 has 15 residues. CDR3 nucleotide sequence: TGCGCCAGCAGTGGGGGACTAGCGGGAGCCGGGGAGCTGTTTTTT. This gives the protein CASSGGLAGAGELFF. The full variable domain, rest sourced from reference TRBV5-1 and TRBJ2-2, is KAGVTQTPRYLIKTRGQQVTLSCSPISGHRSVSWYQQTPGQGLQFLFEYFSETQRNKGNFPGRFSGRQFSNSRSEMNVSTLELGDSALYLCASSGGLAGAGELFFGEGSRLTVL.

This clonotype appeared many times. J is TRBJ2-7 and V is TRBV25-1, with 9 bases identical to TRBD1. This CDR3 spans 15 amino acids. Germline values: CDR1 MGHDK, CDR2 SYGVNS. The V and J ends lost 5 bases and 2 bases, in that order; junction bases with no gene match: 7. The CDR3 nucleotides read TGTGCCAGCAGTAGAAGGGACAGGGTCCCCTACGAGCAGTACTTC. It specifies CASSRRDRVPYEQYF.

This clonotype has ten or more counts. The rearrangement uses TRBV7-6 and TRBJ2-5; D is unresolved. V was shortened by 2 bases and J by 5 bases, with 9 bases between the two germline ends. Germline CDR1 SGHVS, CDR2 FNYEAQ. The CDR3 is made up of 13 amino acids. The DNA for the CDR3 is TGTGCCAGCAGCTTAAGAATCGAGGAGACCCAGTACTTC. Its protein is CASSLRIEETQYF.

The chain has TRBV6-5 and TRBJ2-1; the match to TRBD2 covers 13 bases. With 4 bases clipped from V and 8 bases from J, the junction kept 11 bases outside the gene matches. This CDR3 region has 17 residues. In germline, CDR1 is MNHEY, CDR2 SVGAGI. The CDR3: CASSSLTSGGAEDEQFF. The DNA of the CDR3 is TGTGCCAGCAGTTCCTTAACTAGCGGGGGGGCCGAAGATGAGCAGTTCTTC.

This clonotype came up a few times. This sequence joins TRBV7-8 and TRBJ2-1, with D perhaps TRBD1 (5 bases). The V gene lost 4 bases and the J gene lost 6 bases, with 13 bases spanning the gap. The germline V gene has CDR1 SGHVS and CDR2 FQNEAQ. The CDR3 spans 14 residues. The CDR3 loop is CASSCSGIGNEQFF. The CDR3 DNA reads TGTGCCAGCAGCTGCTCAGGGATCGGCAATGAGCAGTTCTTC.

This clonotype appeared a few times. The chain is built from TRBV24-1 and TRBJ2-1, with 12 bases that match TRBD2. Germline CDR1 and CDR2: KGHDR and SFDVKD. There are 17 residues in the CDR3. The ends lost 2 bases at V and 3 bases at J; junction bases unmatched: 4. Here the CDR3 DNA reads TGTGCCACCAGTGATTCGACTAGCGGGGGCGTCTACAATGAGCAGTTCTTC. It is translated as CATSDSTSGGVYNEQFF.

A few counts support this clonotype. This rearrangement joins TRBV6-1 to TRBJ1-2; no clear D gene. The length of the CDR3 is 11 residues. Germline V CDR1 and CDR2: MNHNS, SASEGT. Trimming shortened V by 7 bases and J by 0 bases, and 3 bases separated the two germline ends. CDR3 coding DNA: TGTGCCAGCACGCCTAACTATGGCTACACCTTC. Translation: CASTPNYGYTF.

The chain carries TRBV6-4 and TRBJ1-5, with TRBD1 as a possible D gene (5 bases). The V end lost 4 bases, the J end lost 0 bases, and 16 bases lay between the germline ends. CDR3 length equals 17 residues. Germline values: CDR1 MRHNA, CDR2 SNTAGT. CDR3 sequence: CASSAGVPRNSNQPQHF. CDR3 DNA sequence: TGTGCCAGCAGTGCGGGGGTCCCTAGAAATAGCAATCAGCCCCAGCATTTT.

CDR3 sequence reads: CASSLVLDSGANVLTF. Written as DNA, the CDR3 is TGCGCCAGCAGCTTGGTTCTGGACTCTGGGGCCAACGTCCTGACTTTC. The chain joins TRBV5-1 to TRBJ2-6, with unresolved D. Trimming removed 0 bases from V and 0 bases from J, with 7 bases in between. The CDR3 consists of 16 residues. The germline CDR1 and CDR2 sequences are SGHRS and YFSETQ.

This clonotype was seen only a few times. This may be a read error: a much more frequent sequence differs by one nucleotide. CDR3 sequence: CASIGQGQNSYNERFF. The CDR3 coding sequence is TGTGCCAGCATCGGACAGGGCCAAAACTCCTACAATGAGCGGTTCTTC. The rearrangement uses TRBV7-2 and TRBJ2-1; 8 positions agree with TRBD1. Germline V CDR1 and CDR2: SGHTA, FQGNSA. The CDR3 spans 16 residues. Supplemented by reference TRBV7-2 and TRBJ2-1, the full variable domain reads GAGVSQSPSNKVTEKGKDVELRCDPISGHTALYWYRQSLGQGLEFLIYFQGNSAPDKSGLPSDRFSAERTGGSVSTLTIQRTQQEDSAVYLCASIGQGQNSYNERFFGPGTRLTVL.

V is TRBV28 and J is TRBJ2-3; TRBD1 aligns across 9 bases. Germline CDR1 MDHEN, CDR2 SYDVKM. The CDR3 totals 15 residues. After removal of 7 bases from V and 2 bases from J, the junction contained 7 bases not matched to a gene. CDR3 coding DNA: TGTGCCAGCACCTTAAGGACAGGGGACACAGATACGCAGTATTTT. It encodes CASTLRTGDTDTQYF.

V is TRBV4-1 and J is TRBJ1-5; D ambiguous. The length of the CDR3 is 15 residues. Germline lookup yields CDR1 MGHRA and CDR2 YSYEKL. Trimming cost V 3 bases and J 2 bases, with 11 bases left between them. CDR3 region: CASSHQLLGNQPQHF. The CDR3 coding sequence is TGCGCCAGCAGCCATCAGTTGCTTGGCAATCAGCCCCAGCATTTT.